The 26 T cell receptor beta chains below all came from one sample that was sequenced in a study of OX40 agonist ivuxolimab in advanced cancers. Generated by immunoSEQ multiplex PCR, the TCRdb table keeps only in-frame clones and is missing some. The data hold about 100,000 clones, with 94% observed a single time. The material sequenced was CD4+ or CD8+ T cells sorted from blood, taken in a trial of the OX40 agonist ivuxolimab. Receptors were obtained from an adult with an advanced solid tumor such as melanoma, head and neck, liver or kidney cancer.

DNA for the CDR3: TGTGCCAGCAGCTGGACGACAAGGGACACCGGGGAGCTGTTTTTT. It translates to CASSWTTRDTGELFF. V gene TRBV5-5 combines with J gene TRBJ2-2; the D is unclear. Germline lookup yields CDR1 SGHKS and CDR2 YYEKEE (reference sequence). The CDR3 sequence is 15 residues long. V lost 3 bases and J lost 3, with 12 bases in between. The full variable domain, in which reference TRBV5-5 and TRBJ2-2 provide the parts outside the CDR3, is DAGVTQSPTHLIKTRGQQVTLRCSPISGHKSVSWYQQVLGQGPQFIFQYYEKEERGRGNFPDRFSARQFPNYSSELNVNALLLGDSALYLCASSWTTRDTGELFFGEGSRLTVL.

The rearrangement links TRBV2 to TRBJ2-7, with 8 positions matching TRBD2. V shed 4 bases and J 2 bases; nucleotides not matched to a gene: 4. Looked up from germline, CDR1 is SNHLY and CDR2 is FYNNEI. The CDR3 loop spans 14 amino acids. CDR3 residues: CASSVHGRAYEQYF. The CDR3 nucleotides are TGTGCCAGCAGTGTTCACGGGAGGGCCTACGAGCAGTACTTC.

The chain recombines TRBV7-8 with TRBJ1-2; a possible D gene is TRBD1 (5 bases). CDR3 length equals 13 residues. V lost 6 bases to trimming and J lost 4 bases, with 12 bases between them. Germline V gene sequence: CDR1 SGHVS, CDR2 FQNEAQ. In DNA, the CDR3 is TGTGCCAGCAGGAGTCGGGACCTCTATGGCTACACCTTC. It specifies CASRSRDLYGYTF.

The rearrangement links TRBV5-5 to TRBJ2-5; possible D gene TRBD1, 5 bases. The V gene lost 0 bases and the J gene lost 4 bases, with 10 bases spanning the gap. CDR1 and CDR2 from the germline V gene are SGHKS and YYEKEE (reference sequence). This CDR3 is built from 14 residues. The CDR3 sequence: CASSLGGSAETQYF. CDR3 bases: TGTGCCAGCAGCTTGGGGGGCAGTGCAGAGACCCAGTACTTC.

The rearrangement uses TRBV6-1 and TRBJ1-3; 7 bases match TRBD1. V was pared by 3 bases and J by 0 bases, with 5 bases of the junction left unmatched. The V gene's germline CDR1 is MNHNS and CDR2 SASEGT. The CDR3 spans 16 residues. CDR3 sequence reads: CASSDNRGTSGNTIYF. The DNA of the CDR3 is TGTGCCAGCAGTGACAACAGGGGAACCTCTGGAAACACCATATATTTT.

The chain joins TRBV15 to TRBJ2-3; D is uncertain. Per the germline V gene, CDR1 is LNHNV and CDR2 is YYDKDF (reference sequence). V lost 3 bases and J 2 bases, leaving 3 bases between the germline ends. The CDR3 spans 12 residues. The CDR3 here is CATSRDTDTQYF. In DNA form, the CDR3 reads TGTGCCACCAGCAGGGACACAGATACGCAGTATTTT.

The chain links TRBV6-5 to TRBJ2-7, with D uncertain. CDR3 length equals 13 residues. Germline CDR1 is MNHEY and CDR2 is SVGAGI. The V end lost 0 bases, the J end lost 5 bases, and 8 bases lay between the germline ends. This CDR3 reads CASSYSGWNEQYF. Written as DNA, the CDR3 is TGTGCCAGCAGTTACTCAGGGTGGAACGAGCAGTACTTC.

The chain uses TRBV5-1 and TRBJ2-2, with D unclear. V was pared by 1 base and J by 7 bases, with 14 bases between. The germline gives CDR1 SGHRS, CDR2 YFSETQ. The CDR3 is 15 amino acids. The DNA for the CDR3 is TGCGCCAGCAGCTTGTGGGCCTCCCTGGGCGGGGAGCTGTTTTTT. Its protein product is CASSLWASLGGELFF.

The chain uses TRBV4-1 and TRBJ1-4; a weak D match, TRBD1 (5 bases). The CDR3 has 16 amino acids. Germline CDR1 MGHRA, CDR2 YSYEKL. With 4 bases removed from V and 0 bases from J, the gap between germline ends came to 12 bases. The CDR3 DNA is TGCGCCAGCAGCCCGGGACGGACGGCAACTAATGAAAAACTGTTTTTT. It codes for CASSPGRTATNEKLFF.

A note on this clone: The junction departs from germline at one end; a sequencing error may be responsible. CDR3 sequence (DNA): TGTGCCAGCGGCTTACGGGGAGGGATTGGCTACGAGCAGTACTTC. Protein sequence: CASGLRGGIGYEQYF. The chain has TRBV7-7 and TRBJ2-7, with 7 bases matching TRBD2. Germline V gene sequence: CDR1 SSHAT, CDR2 FNYEAQ (reference sequence). This CDR3 is built from 15 residues.

The J gene is TRBJ2-1, the V gene TRBV5-1; 14 bases match TRBD2. Germline CDR1 reads SGHRS; CDR2 reads YFSETQ. This CDR3 is 18 amino acids long. J lost 0 bases, V lost 3 bases, and 5 bases had no gene match. The CDR3 DNA reads as TGCGCCAGCAGCTCTCGGACTAGCGGGAGGACCTCCTACAATGAGCAGTTCTTC. It specifies CASSSRTSGRTSYNEQFF.

The CDR3 DNA reads TGTGCCAGCAGCGTAATGGGGGCAACTAATGAAAAACTGTTTTTT. Translation gives CASSVMGATNEKLFF. This chain links TRBV9 with TRBJ1-4, with TRBD1 as a possible D gene (5 bases). With 1 base removed from V and 0 bases from J, the gap between germline ends came to 7 bases. CDR3 length: 15 residues. Germline V gives CDR1 SGDLS, CDR2 YYNGEE.

Here the CDR3 DNA reads TGTGCCAGCAGCTTAGGGCGTCTTTCGGATACGCAGTATTTT. It is translated as CASSLGRLSDTQYF. The chain employs TRBV11-2 and TRBJ2-3; no definite D call. The CDR3 is made up of 14 amino acids. Trimming left V 1 base short and J 6 bases short, with 11 bases between. Germline V gene sequence: CDR1 SGHAT, CDR2 FQNNGV. Looking up the rest from reference TRBV11-2 and TRBJ2-3 gives the full variable domain: EAGVAQSPRYKIIEKRQSVAFWCNPISGHATLYWYQQILGQGPKLLIQFQNNGVVDDSQLPKDRFSAERLKGVDSTLKIQPAKLEDSAVYLCASSLGRLSDTQYFGPGTRLTVL.

The chain links TRBV2 to TRBJ2-2, with a weak D call TRBD1 (6 bases). The V gene's germline CDR1 is SNHLY and CDR2 FYNNEI. The CDR3 is made up of 14 amino acids. V dropped 7 bases and J dropped 2 bases, with 11 bases sitting between them. The CDR3 loop is CASKTGTNTGELFF. CDR3 nucleotides: TGTGCCAGCAAGACAGGCACAAACACCGGGGAGCTGTTTTTT.

A single count supports this clone. V gene TRBV2 combines with J gene TRBJ1-2; the D gene is possibly TRBD1 (6 bases). Germline values: CDR1 SNHLY, CDR2 FYNNEI. V lost 3 bases to trimming and J lost 4 bases, with 9 bases between them. The CDR3 is 13 residues long. The CDR3 is CASSDQQGYGYTF. The CDR3 bases are TGTGCCAGCAGTGATCAACAGGGCTATGGCTACACCTTC.

This clone was detected once. J is TRBJ2-1 and V is TRBV27; 13 bases fit TRBD2. Trimming at V came to 2 bases and at J to 8 bases, leaving 12 bases not matched to a gene. CDR1 and CDR2 (germline): MNHEY, SMNVEV (reference sequence). This CDR3 has 18 residues. The CDR3 spells CASSLTRLAGGPRDEQFF. CDR3 bases: TGTGCCAGCAGTTTAACCCGACTAGCGGGGGGCCCCCGGGATGAGCAGTTCTTC.

Details on this clone: A junction boundary mismatches the germline segment, possibly from a read error. The chain uses TRBV7-7 and TRBJ2-5; possibly TRBD2 for D (5 bases). Germline CDR1 reads SSHAT; CDR2 reads FNYEAQ (reference sequence). The CDR3 consists of 13 residues. CDR3 residues: CASSPDWGETQYF. Here the CDR3 DNA reads TGTGCTAGCAGTCCGGACTGGGGAGAGACCCAGTACTTC.

V usage is TRBV9 and J usage is TRBJ2-2; D may correspond to TRBD1 or TRBD2 (6 bases each). Trimming pared 1 base from V and 1 base from J, leaving 17 bases between. From germline, CDR1 is SGDLS and CDR2 YYNGEE. The CDR3 contains 18 residues. This chain's CDR3 is CASSVRAPGALNTGELFF. CDR3 DNA: TGTGCCAGCAGCGTAAGGGCCCCGGGGGCCTTGAACACCGGGGAGCTGTTTTTT.

This chain uses TRBV18 with TRBJ2-2; TRBD1 agrees at 8 bases. V lost 1 base and J lost 1; bases outside the gene matches: 2. The V gene's germline CDR1 is KGHSH and CDR2 LQKENI. This CDR3 has 16 residues. CDR3 amino acids: CASSPRGQGNTGELFF. CDR3 in DNA: TGTGCCAGCTCACCACGCGGACAGGGGAACACCGGGGAGCTGTTTTTT.

The CDR3 DNA is TGTGCCAGCAGCTCTCGGACAGGGGAGACCCAGTACTTC. This encodes CASSSRTGETQYF. This chain uses TRBV7-2 with TRBJ2-5; TRBD1 matches 8 bases. Trimming at V came to 4 bases and at J to 5 bases, leaving 3 bases not matched to a gene. The CDR3 length is 13 residues. Germline loops: CDR1 SGHTA, CDR2 FQGNSA.

The chain combines TRBV7-6 with TRBJ2-1, with TRBD2 identical over 8 bases. The CDR3 has 17 amino acids. Germline V CDR1 and CDR2: SGHVS, FNYEAQ. Losses at the gene ends were 0 bases for V and 6 bases for J; bases not matched to a gene: 10. CDR3 amino acids: CASSLATGAGGGNEQFF. The CDR3 bases are TGTGCCAGCAGCTTAGCGACCGGCGCGGGAGGAGGCAATGAGCAGTTCTTC. The full variable domain, completed using reference TRBV7-6 and TRBJ2-1, is GAGVSQSPRYKVTKRGQDVALRCDPISGHVSLYWYRQALGQGPEFLTYFNYEAQQDKSGLPNDRFSAERPEGSISTLTIQRTEQRDSAMYRCASSLATGAGGGNEQFFGPGTRLTVL.

The chain has TRBV27 and TRBJ2-1; D possibly corresponds to TRBD1 (6 bases). The CDR3 is 14 residues long. V was cut by 5 bases and J by 7 bases, with 15 bases left in between. Per the germline V gene, CDR1 is MNHEY and CDR2 is SMNVEV (reference sequence). CDR3 in DNA: TGTGCCAGCAGTCCGGGCAGGGGCAAAAATGAGCAGTTCTTC. Protein product: CASSPGRGKNEQFF.

The chain employs TRBV4-1 and TRBJ2-3; D may be TRBD1 (6 bases). The V end was cut by 1 base, the J end by 1 base, with 9 bases between. Per the germline V gene, CDR1 is MGHRA and CDR2 is YSYEKL. This CDR3 is 15 amino acids long. CDR3 loop: CASSQAPGGTDTQYF. The CDR3 region has the DNA TGCGCCAGCAGCCAAGCTCCAGGGGGCACAGATACGCAGTATTTT.

The chain uses TRBV7-8 and TRBJ2-7, with 13 bases that match TRBD2. The V segment lost 4 bases and the J segment 0 bases; nucleotides outside the gene matches: 6. The CDR3 extends over 17 amino acids. Germline lookup yields CDR1 SGHVS and CDR2 FQNEAQ. Written as DNA, the CDR3 is TGTGCCAGCAGCTGGACTAGCGGGGGTAAAATCTCCTACGAGCAGTACTTC. Residues: CASSWTSGGKISYEQYF.

The chain links TRBV10-3 to TRBJ2-7; 12 nucleotides match TRBD1. CDR1 and CDR2 from the germline V gene are ENHRY and SYGVKD. There are 13 residues in the CDR3. V gave up 10 bases and J gave up 5 bases; unmatched junction bases: 6. CDR3 in DNA: TGTGCCAGCTCCGGGACAGGGGGCGACGAGCAGTACTTC. This gives the protein CASSGTGGDEQYF.

This rearrangement joins TRBV29-1 to TRBJ2-1; D unresolved. Germline CDR1 and CDR2: SQVTM and ANQGSEA. The V and J ends lost 7 bases and 7 bases respectively, with 20 bases between them. The CDR3 consists of 14 residues. The CDR3 loop is CSANGRLSRNEQFF. The CDR3 bases are TGCAGCGCCAACGGACGCCTCTCTAGAAATGAGCAGTTCTTC.